The 8 T cell receptor beta chains below all came from one sample that was sequenced in a study of T cell responses to AZD1222 COVID-19 vaccine. Profiling relied on immunoSEQ multiplex PCR, and the TCRdb table lists in-frame clones only, not all of them. The sample has about 110,000 clones, roughly 87% seen once. The starting material was peripheral blood, obtained 28 days after the second AZD1222 dose. All receptors come from an adult who received the AZD1222 COVID-19 vaccine.

V is TRBV12-5 and J is TRBJ2-2; 10 bases line up with TRBD2. The CDR3 is 16 amino acids. Germline-derived CDR1 and CDR2 are LGHNT and FRNRAP. V shed 2 bases and J 3 bases; nucleotides not matched to a gene: 3. Here the CDR3 reads CASGLQRGGYTGELFF. In nucleotides, the CDR3 is TGTGCTAGTGGTTTGCAGCGGGGGGGCTACACCGGGGAGCTGTTTTTT. The entire variable domain, with the rest obtained from reference TRBV12-5 and TRBJ2-2, is as follows: DARVTQTPRHKVTEMGQEVTMRCQPILGHNTVFWYRQTMMQGLELLAYFRNRAPLDDSGMPKDRFSAEMPDATLATLKIQPSEPRDSAVYFCASGLQRGGYTGELFFGEGSRLTVL.

V gene TRBV28 combines with J gene TRBJ2-2; 9 nucleotides match TRBD2. J was trimmed by 13 bases and V by 4 bases; bases with no gene match: 13. This CDR3 contains 15 residues. Germline CDR1 MDHEN, CDR2 SYDVKM. DNA of the CDR3: TGTGCCAGCAGTTCCGGAATAGCGGGGGTGATCCGGCTGTTTTTT. Its protein is CASSSGIAGVIRLFF.

This clone was seen just once. The chain carries TRBV5-5 and TRBJ1-4; 9 nucleotides match TRBD1. Germline values: CDR1 SGHKS, CDR2 YYEKEE (reference sequence). V dropped 4 bases and J dropped 8; count of bases not matched to a gene: 6. The CDR3 spans 14 residues. The DNA for the CDR3 is TGTGCCAGCAGCCCGGGACAGGGTGTAGAAAAACTGTTTTTT. The encoded protein is CASSPGQGVEKLFF.

The chain links TRBV7-3 to TRBJ1-6; a possible D gene is TRBD1 (6 bases). V lost 0 bases and J 7 bases, leaving 10 bases between the germline ends. CDR3 length equals 15 residues. Germline values: CDR1 SGHTA, CDR2 FQGTGA. The CDR3 region has the DNA TGTGCCAGCAGCTTAACGGCAGGGGTGAATTCACCCCTCCACTTT. Translated: CASSLTAGVNSPLHF.

The CDR3 loop reads CASGAPGTRYGYTF. CDR3 nucleotide sequence: TGTGCCAGCGGGGCCCCCGGGACACGCTATGGCTACACCTTC. The genes are TRBV7-9 and TRBJ1-2; possibly TRBD1 for D (6 bases). The CDR3 sequence is 14 residues long. Between the trimmed V and J ends, which lost 8 bases and 4 bases, there was a span of 17 bases. Germline V gene data show CDR1 as SEHNR and CDR2 as FQNEAQ (reference sequence). Filled out from reference TRBV7-9 and TRBJ1-2, the complete variable domain reads DTGVSQNPRHKITKRGQNVTFRCDPISEHNRLYWYRQTLGQGPEFLTYFQNEAQLEKSRLLSDRFSAERPKGSFSTLEIQRTEQGDSAMYLCASGAPGTRYGYTFGSGTRLTVV.

V is TRBV21-1 and J is TRBJ1-6. TRBV21-1 is classified as a pseudogene. The CDR3 extends over 14 amino acids. CDR3 in amino acids: CATQGRGRGSPLHF. In DNA, the CDR3 is TGTGCCACCCAAGGGAGGGGGCGGGGTTCACCCCTCCACTTT.

The rearrangement uses TRBV27 and TRBJ1-1; maybe TRBD1 (6 bases). The ends were cut back, 8 bases at V and 4 bases at J, with 23 bases in the middle. The CDR3 totals 16 residues. The germline gives CDR1 MNHEY, CDR2 SMNVEV (reference sequence). CDR3 bases: TGTGCCAGCGGACGGGGGGCCGAGAGTCGTTCCACTGAAGCTTTCTTT. Translating it yields CASGRGAESRSTEAFF.

The gene calls are TRBV27 and TRBJ1-5; D gene uncertain. V lost 3 bases and J 5 bases, leaving 11 bases between the germline ends. Germline CDR1 MNHEY, CDR2 SMNVEV (reference sequence). This CDR3 comprises 14 residues. CDR3 residues: CASSFQSPDQPQHF. In DNA form, the CDR3 reads TGTGCCAGCAGTTTTCAGAGCCCAGATCAGCCCCAGCATTTT.